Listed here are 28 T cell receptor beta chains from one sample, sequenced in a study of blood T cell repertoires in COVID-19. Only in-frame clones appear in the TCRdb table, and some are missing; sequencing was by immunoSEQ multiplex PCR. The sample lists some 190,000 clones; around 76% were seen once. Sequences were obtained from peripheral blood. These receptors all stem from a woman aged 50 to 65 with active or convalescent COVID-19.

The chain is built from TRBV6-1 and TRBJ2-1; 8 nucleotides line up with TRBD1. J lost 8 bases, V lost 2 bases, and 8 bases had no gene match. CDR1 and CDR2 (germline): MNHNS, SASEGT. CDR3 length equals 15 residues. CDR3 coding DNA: TGTGCCAGCAGTGAACGTTCAGGGGGCAAGGATGAGCAGTTCTTC. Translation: CASSERSGGKDEQFF.

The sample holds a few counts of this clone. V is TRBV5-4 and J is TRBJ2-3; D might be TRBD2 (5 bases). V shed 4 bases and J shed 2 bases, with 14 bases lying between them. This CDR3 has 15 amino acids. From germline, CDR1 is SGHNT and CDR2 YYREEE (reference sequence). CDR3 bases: TGTGCCAGCAGCCCGGCCCAGCGGAACACAGATACGCAGTATTTT. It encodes CASSPAQRNTDTQYF.

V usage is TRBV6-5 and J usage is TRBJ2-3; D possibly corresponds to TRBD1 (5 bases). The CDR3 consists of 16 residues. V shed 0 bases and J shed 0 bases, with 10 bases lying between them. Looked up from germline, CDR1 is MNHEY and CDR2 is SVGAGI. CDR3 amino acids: CASSYSLAGSTDTQYF. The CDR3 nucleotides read TGTGCCAGCAGTTACTCCTTGGCAGGGAGCACAGATACGCAGTATTTT.

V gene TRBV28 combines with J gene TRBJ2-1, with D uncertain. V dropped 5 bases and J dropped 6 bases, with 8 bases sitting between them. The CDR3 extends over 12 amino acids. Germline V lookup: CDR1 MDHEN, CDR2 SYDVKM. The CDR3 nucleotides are TGTGCCAGCAGTCCTCCCCGCAATGAGCAGTTCTTC. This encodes CASSPPRNEQFF.

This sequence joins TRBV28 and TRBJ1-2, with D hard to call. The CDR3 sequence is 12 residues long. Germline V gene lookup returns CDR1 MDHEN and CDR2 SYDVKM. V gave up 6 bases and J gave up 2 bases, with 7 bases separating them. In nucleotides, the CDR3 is TGTGCCAGCAGCCAACTGAACTATGGCTACACCTTC. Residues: CASSQLNYGYTF.

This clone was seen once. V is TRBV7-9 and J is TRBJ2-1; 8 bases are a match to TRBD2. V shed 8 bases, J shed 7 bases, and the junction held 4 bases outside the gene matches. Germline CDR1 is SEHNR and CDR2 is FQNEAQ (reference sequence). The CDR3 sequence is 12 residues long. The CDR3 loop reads CASGTRENEQFF. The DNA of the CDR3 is TGTGCCAGCGGGACTAGGGAAAATGAGCAGTTCTTC.

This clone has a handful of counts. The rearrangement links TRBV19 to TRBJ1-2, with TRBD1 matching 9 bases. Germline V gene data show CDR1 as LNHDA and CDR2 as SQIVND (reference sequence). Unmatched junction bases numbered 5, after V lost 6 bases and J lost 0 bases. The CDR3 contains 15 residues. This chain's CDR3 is CASRTRDRANYGYTF. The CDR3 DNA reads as TGTGCCAGTAGGACCCGGGACAGGGCTAACTATGGCTACACCTTC.

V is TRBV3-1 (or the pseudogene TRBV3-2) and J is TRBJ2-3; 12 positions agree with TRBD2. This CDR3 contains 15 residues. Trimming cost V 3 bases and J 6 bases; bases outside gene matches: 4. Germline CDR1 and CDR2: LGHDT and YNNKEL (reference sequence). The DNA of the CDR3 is TGTGCCAGCAGCCATCCTAGCGGGGGGGCTGATACGCAGTATTTT. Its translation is CASSHPSGGADTQYF.

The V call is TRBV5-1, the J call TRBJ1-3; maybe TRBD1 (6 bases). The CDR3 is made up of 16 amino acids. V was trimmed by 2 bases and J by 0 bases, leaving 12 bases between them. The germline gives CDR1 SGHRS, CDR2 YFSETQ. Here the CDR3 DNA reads TGCGCCAGCAGCTTATCACAGGGCCGCTCTGGAAACACCATATATTTT. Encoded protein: CASSLSQGRSGNTIYF.

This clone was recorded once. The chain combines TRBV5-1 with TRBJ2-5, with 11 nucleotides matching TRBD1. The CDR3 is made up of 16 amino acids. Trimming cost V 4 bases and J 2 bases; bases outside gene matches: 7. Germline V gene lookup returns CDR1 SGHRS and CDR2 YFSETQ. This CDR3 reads CASSQTGTGGQETQYF. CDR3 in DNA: TGCGCCAGCAGCCAAACCGGGACAGGGGGACAAGAGACCCAGTACTTC.

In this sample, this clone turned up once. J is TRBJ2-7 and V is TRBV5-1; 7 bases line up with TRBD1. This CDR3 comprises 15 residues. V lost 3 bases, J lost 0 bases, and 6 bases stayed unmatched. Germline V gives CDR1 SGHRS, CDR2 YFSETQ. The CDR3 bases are TGCGCCAGCAGCTCCGAGGACAGGAGCTCCTACGAGCAGTACTTC. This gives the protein CASSSEDRSSYEQYF.

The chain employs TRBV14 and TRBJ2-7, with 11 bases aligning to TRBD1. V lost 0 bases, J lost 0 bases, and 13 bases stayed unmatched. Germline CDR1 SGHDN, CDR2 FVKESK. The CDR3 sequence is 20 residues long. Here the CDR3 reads CASSQDWDRGFGDSSYEQYF. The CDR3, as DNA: TGTGCCAGCAGCCAAGATTGGGACAGGGGGTTCGGGGATTCCTCCTACGAGCAGTACTTC. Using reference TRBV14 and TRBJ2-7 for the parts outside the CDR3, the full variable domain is EAGVTQFPSHSVIEKGQTVTLRCDPISGHDNLYWYRRVMGKEIKFLLHFVKESKQDESGMPNNRFLAERTGGTYSTLKVQPAELEDSGVYFCASSQDWDRGFGDSSYEQYFGPGTRLTVT.

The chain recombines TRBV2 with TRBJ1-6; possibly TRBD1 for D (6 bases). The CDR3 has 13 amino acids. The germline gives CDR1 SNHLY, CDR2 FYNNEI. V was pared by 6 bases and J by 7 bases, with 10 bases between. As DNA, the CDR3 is TGTGCCAGCAGGAGGACAGAAAATTCACCCCTCCACTTT. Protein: CASRRTENSPLHF.

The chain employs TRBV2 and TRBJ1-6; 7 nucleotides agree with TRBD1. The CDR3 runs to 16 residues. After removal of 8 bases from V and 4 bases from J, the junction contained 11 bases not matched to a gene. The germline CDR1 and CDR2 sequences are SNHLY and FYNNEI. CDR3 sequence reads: CASQMEGGQYNSPLHF. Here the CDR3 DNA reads TGTGCCAGCCAAATGGAGGGGGGACAGTATAATTCACCCCTCCACTTT.

CDR3 in DNA: TGTGCCAGCCGTCTACAGGGTTCCGAGCAGTACTTC. Its protein is CASRLQGSEQYF. This sequence joins TRBV19 and TRBJ2-7; D perhaps matches TRBD1 (6 bases). Trimming pared 9 bases from V and 6 bases from J, leaving 15 bases between. The CDR3 length is 12 residues. Germline-derived CDR1 and CDR2 are LNHDA and SQIVND (reference sequence).

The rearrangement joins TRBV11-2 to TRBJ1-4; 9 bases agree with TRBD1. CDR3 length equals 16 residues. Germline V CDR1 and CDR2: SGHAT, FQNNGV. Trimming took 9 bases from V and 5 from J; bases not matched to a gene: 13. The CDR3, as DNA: TGTGCCAGTCGGGGGACAGGGCCTCTCCAGAATGAAAAACTGTTTTTT. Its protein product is CASRGTGPLQNEKLFF.

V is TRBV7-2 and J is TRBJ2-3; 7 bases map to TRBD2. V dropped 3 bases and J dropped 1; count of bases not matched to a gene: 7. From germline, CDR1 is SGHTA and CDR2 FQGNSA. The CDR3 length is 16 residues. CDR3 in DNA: TGTGCCAGCAGCTTCTTCTACGGGAGGCGCACAGATACGCAGTATTTT. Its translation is CASSFFYGRRTDTQYF.

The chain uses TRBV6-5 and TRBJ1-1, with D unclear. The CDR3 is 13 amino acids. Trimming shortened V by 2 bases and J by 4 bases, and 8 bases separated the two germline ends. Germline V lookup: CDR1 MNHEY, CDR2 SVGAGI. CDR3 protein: CASSYRRPTEAFF. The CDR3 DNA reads TGTGCCAGCAGTTACAGGAGACCCACTGAAGCTTTCTTT.

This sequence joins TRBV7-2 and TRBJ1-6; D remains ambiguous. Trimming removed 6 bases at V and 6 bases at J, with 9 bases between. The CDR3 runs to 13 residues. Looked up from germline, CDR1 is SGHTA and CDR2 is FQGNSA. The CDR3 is CASSREFNSPLHF. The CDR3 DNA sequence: TGTGCCAGCAGTCGGGAATTTAATTCACCCCTCCACTTT.

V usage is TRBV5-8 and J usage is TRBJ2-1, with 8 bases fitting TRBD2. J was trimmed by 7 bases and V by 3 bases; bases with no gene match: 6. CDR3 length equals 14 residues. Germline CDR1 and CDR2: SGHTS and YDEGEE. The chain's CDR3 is CASSWSGSVNEQFF. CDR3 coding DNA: TGTGCCAGCAGCTGGAGCGGGAGTGTTAATGAGCAGTTCTTC.

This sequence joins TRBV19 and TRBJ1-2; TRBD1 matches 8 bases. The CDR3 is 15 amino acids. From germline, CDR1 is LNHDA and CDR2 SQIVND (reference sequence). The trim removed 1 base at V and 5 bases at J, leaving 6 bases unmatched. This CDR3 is CASSIGWDRPYGYTF. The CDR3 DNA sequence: TGTGCCAGTAGTATAGGCTGGGACAGGCCGTATGGCTACACCTTC.

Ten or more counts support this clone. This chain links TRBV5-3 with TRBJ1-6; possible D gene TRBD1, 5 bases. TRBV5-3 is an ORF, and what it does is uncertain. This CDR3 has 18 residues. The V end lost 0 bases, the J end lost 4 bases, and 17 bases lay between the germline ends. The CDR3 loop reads CARSLERESPGYNSPLHF. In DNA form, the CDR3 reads TGTGCCAGAAGCTTGGAGCGGGAGAGTCCAGGGTATAATTCACCCCTCCACTTT.

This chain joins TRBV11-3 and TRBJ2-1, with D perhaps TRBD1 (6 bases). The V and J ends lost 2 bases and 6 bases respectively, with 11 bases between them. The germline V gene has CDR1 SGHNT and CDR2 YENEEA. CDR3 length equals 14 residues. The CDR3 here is CASSLSGQPNEQFF. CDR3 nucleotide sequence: TGTGCCAGCAGCTTATCAGGACAGCCCAATGAGCAGTTCTTC.

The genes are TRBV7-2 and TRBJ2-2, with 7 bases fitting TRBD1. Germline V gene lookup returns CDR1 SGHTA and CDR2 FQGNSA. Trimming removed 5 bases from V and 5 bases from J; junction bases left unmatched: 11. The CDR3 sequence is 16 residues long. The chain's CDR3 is CASSQFEGAKTGELFF. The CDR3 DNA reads TGTGCCAGCAGCCAATTCGAGGGGGCAAAGACCGGGGAGCTGTTTTTT.

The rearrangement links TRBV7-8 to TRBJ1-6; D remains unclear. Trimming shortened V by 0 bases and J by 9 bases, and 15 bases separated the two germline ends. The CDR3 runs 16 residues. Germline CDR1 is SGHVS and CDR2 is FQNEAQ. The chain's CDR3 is CASSLARSSSTSPLHF. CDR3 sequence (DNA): TGTGCCAGCAGCTTAGCTCGGAGCTCAAGCACTTCACCCCTCCACTTT.

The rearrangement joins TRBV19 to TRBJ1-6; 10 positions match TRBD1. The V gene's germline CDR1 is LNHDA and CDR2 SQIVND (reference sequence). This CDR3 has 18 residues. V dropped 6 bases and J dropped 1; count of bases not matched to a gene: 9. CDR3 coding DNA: TGTGCCAGTAGCCCTTGGGACAGGGGAGTTTCCTATAATTCACCCCTCCACTTT. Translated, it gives CASSPWDRGVSYNSPLHF.

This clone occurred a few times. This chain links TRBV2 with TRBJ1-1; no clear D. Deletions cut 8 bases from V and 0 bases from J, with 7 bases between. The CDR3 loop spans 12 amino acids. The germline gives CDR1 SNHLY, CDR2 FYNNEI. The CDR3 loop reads CASFRVNTEAFF. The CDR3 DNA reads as TGTGCCAGCTTCCGGGTGAACACTGAAGCTTTCTTT.

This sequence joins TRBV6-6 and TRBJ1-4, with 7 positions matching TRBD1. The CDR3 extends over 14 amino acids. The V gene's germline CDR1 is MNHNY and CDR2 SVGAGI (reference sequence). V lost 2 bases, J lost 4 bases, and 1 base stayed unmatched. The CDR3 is CASSYGTDNEKLFF. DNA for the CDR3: TGTGCCAGCAGTTACGGGACAGATAATGAAAAACTGTTTTTT.